The 22 T cell receptor beta chains below all came from one sample that was sequenced in a study of blood T cell repertoires in COVID-19 (dated by TCRdb to 2018 to 2021). The protocol used for the library was the immunoSEQ multiplex PCR assay. In TCRdb, the immuneACCESS table is reduced to in-frame sequences with V and J assigned. These tables do not hold every clone; where another copy was compared, an unresolved V gene accounts for under half, and the others remain unexplained. The sample table contains under 200,000 clones; only one count was recorded for about 80% of them. Together, the top ten hold over 2% of the sample. The specimen sequenced was peripheral blood. The receptors derive from a human donor with acute or convalescent COVID-19. The donor label of this sample is uncertain.

This chain connects TRBV19 to TRBJ1-4, with TRBD1 as a possible D gene (5 bases). With 5 bases removed from V and 11 bases from J, the gap between germline ends came to 9 bases. The CDR3 loop spans 11 amino acids. Germline CDR1 is LNHDA and CDR2 is SQIVND (reference sequence). The CDR3 spells CASSPPGKLFF. The CDR3 DNA sequence: TGTGCCAGTAGTCCTCCAGGGAAACTGTTTTTT. The entire variable domain, with the rest obtained from reference TRBV19 and TRBJ1-4, is as follows: DGGITQSPKYLFRKEGQNVTLSCEQNLNHDAMYWYRQDPGQGLRLIYYSQIVNDFQKGDIAEGYSVSREKKESFPLTVTSAQKNPTAFYLCASSPPGKLFFGSGTQLSVL.

The rearrangement links TRBV7-9 to TRBJ1-1; maybe TRBD1 (5 bases). V was pared by 0 bases and J by 2 bases, with 10 bases between. Germline V gene sequence: CDR1 SEHNR, CDR2 FQNEAQ (reference sequence). The CDR3 contains 15 residues. For the CDR3, the DNA is TGTGCCAGCAGCTTAGCAGGGGCCCACAACACTGAAGCTTTCTTT. Translated, it gives CASSLAGAHNTEAFF.

The gene calls are TRBV28 and TRBJ2-7, with D tentatively TRBD1 (5 bases). V gave up 5 bases and J gave up 7 bases, with 18 bases separating them. CDR1 MDHEN and CDR2 SYDVKM come from the germline V gene. The CDR3 covers 14 residues. The CDR3: CASSTGPLLWEQYF. The CDR3 DNA reads as TGTGCCAGCAGTACAGGACCCCTTTTGTGGGAGCAGTACTTC.

The chain has TRBV29-1 and TRBJ2-3; D perhaps matches TRBD2 (7 bases). V was trimmed by 1 base and J by 2 bases, leaving 13 bases between them. Germline V CDR1 and CDR2: SQVTM, ANQGSEA. The CDR3 loop spans 15 amino acids. The CDR3 region has the DNA TGCAGCGTTGAAGGGCGGGGGCCCATCACAGATACGCAGTATTTT. Translation: CSVEGRGPITDTQYF.

This clone has more than one count but fewer than ten. The chain joins TRBV30 to TRBJ2-7; D perhaps matches TRBD2 (6 bases). Between the trimmed V and J ends, which lost 3 bases and 8 bases, there was a span of 20 bases. This CDR3 is built from 14 residues. The V gene's germline CDR1 is GTSNPN and CDR2 SVGIG (reference sequence). The CDR3 loop is CAWRLAGTPSKQYF. The DNA of the CDR3 is TGTGCCTGGAGGCTGGCGGGGACGCCCTCCAAGCAGTACTTC.

CDR3: CASNSGAGNYWTEAFF. The CDR3 coding sequence is TGTGCCAGTAACTCAGGGGCAGGGAATTATTGGACTGAAGCTTTCTTT. This chain joins TRBV19 and TRBJ1-1; tentative D call: TRBD1 (6 bases). V was pared by 7 bases and J by 5 bases, with 23 bases between. In germline, CDR1 is LNHDA, CDR2 SQIVND (reference sequence). The CDR3 is 16 residues long.

J is TRBJ2-4 and V is TRBV28; possibly TRBD2 for D (6 bases). V was clipped by 3 bases and J by 9 bases, with 12 bases between them. This CDR3 has 13 amino acids. Germline loops: CDR1 MDHEN, CDR2 SYDVKM. The CDR3 is CASSLGTPVIQYF. DNA for the CDR3: TGTGCCAGCAGTTTGGGGACTCCAGTCATTCAGTACTTC.

The chain employs TRBV30 and TRBJ2-1, with a weak D call TRBD2 (6 bases). Germline V lookup: CDR1 GTSNPN, CDR2 SVGIG (reference sequence). The CDR3 extends over 14 amino acids. Trimming took off 2 bases at V and 3 bases at J, with 11 bases between the two ends. The DNA of the CDR3 is TGTGCCTGGAGTAAGGGACTGGACTACAATGAGCAGTTCTTC. It yields the protein CAWSKGLDYNEQFF.

This clone turned up a few times. The chain employs TRBV5-1 and TRBJ1-6; D remains unclear. The CDR3 spans 16 residues. Trimming shortened V by 1 base and J by 0 bases, and 8 bases separated the two germline ends. The V gene's germline CDR1 is SGHRS and CDR2 YFSETQ. The CDR3 here is CASSLLQSSYNSPLHF. CDR3 DNA: TGCGCCAGCAGCTTGTTACAGAGCTCCTATAATTCACCCCTCCACTTT.

This clone was seen ten or more times. The chain couples TRBV30 to TRBJ1-5; D unclear. The CDR3 contains 14 residues. Germline V lookup: CDR1 GTSNPN, CDR2 SVGIG (reference sequence). V was shortened by 2 bases and J by 4 bases, with 12 bases between the two germline ends. CDR3 coding DNA: TGTGCCTGGAGTTTAAGACTGGAAAATCAGCCCCAGCATTTT. This translates into CAWSLRLENQPQHF.

The chain recombines TRBV7-2 with TRBJ2-1; 10 bases agree with TRBD2. In germline, CDR1 is SGHTA, CDR2 FQGNSA. This CDR3 is built from 19 residues. After removal of 5 bases from V and 2 bases from J, the junction contained 15 bases not matched to a gene. For the CDR3, the DNA is TGTGCCAGCAGCCCACGGACTAGCGGCCTCCGGGGGACCTACAATGAGCAGTTCTTC. This gives the protein CASSPRTSGLRGTYNEQFF. Combining the CDR3 with reference TRBV7-2 and TRBJ2-1 gives the whole variable domain GAGVSQSPSNKVTEKGKDVELRCDPISGHTALYWYRQSLGQGLEFLIYFQGNSAPDKSGLPSDRFSAERTGGSVSTLTIQRTQQEDSAVYLCASSPRTSGLRGTYNEQFFGPGTRLTVL.

This chain connects TRBV6-1 to TRBJ2-3; 10 bases match TRBD2. Trimming took 3 bases from V and 4 from J; bases not matched to a gene: 7. The germline V gene has CDR1 MNHNS and CDR2 SASEGT. This CDR3 region has 16 residues. CDR3 protein: CASSESGGAGADTQYF. The CDR3 bases are TGTGCCAGCAGTGAGAGCGGGGGGGCTGGGGCAGATACGCAGTATTTT.

The chain is built from TRBV9 and TRBJ2-5; 15 bases map to TRBD2. The trim removed 0 bases at V and 2 bases at J, leaving 5 bases unmatched. The CDR3 contains 18 residues. The V gene's germline CDR1 is SGDLS and CDR2 YYNGEE. The CDR3: CASSVGAGTSGRQETQYF. The CDR3 DNA follows: TGTGCCAGCAGCGTAGGAGCGGGGACTAGCGGGAGGCAAGAGACCCAGTACTTC.

The rearrangement links TRBV30 to TRBJ2-4; TRBD1 might be the D (6 bases). The ends were cut back, 4 bases at V and 1 base at J, with 11 bases in the middle. Germline CDR1 reads GTSNPN; CDR2 reads SVGIG (reference sequence). The CDR3 extends over 14 amino acids. In DNA, the CDR3 is TGTGCCTGGAACAGGGAAAATGCCAAAAACATTCAGTACTTC. This sequence encodes CAWNRENAKNIQYF.

The CDR3 nucleotides read TGTGCCTGGAGTGGGACTGCAACTAATGAAAAACTGTTTTTT. It yields the protein CAWSGTATNEKLFF. The V gene is TRBV30, the J gene TRBJ1-4, with unresolved D. Trimming removed 1 base from V and 0 bases from J, with 6 bases in between. Per the germline V gene, CDR1 is GTSNPN and CDR2 is SVGIG (reference sequence). The CDR3 has 14 amino acids.

This clone was picked up one time. The chain couples TRBV5-1 to TRBJ2-5; 7 nucleotides align to TRBD2. The CDR3 is 15 amino acids. Germline V CDR1 and CDR2: SGHRS, YFSETQ. Losses at the gene ends were 0 bases for V and 3 bases for J; bases not matched to a gene: 5. This CDR3 is CASSLVVGGKETQYF. The CDR3 DNA reads as TGCGCCAGCAGCTTGGTCGTGGGGGGGAAAGAGACCCAGTACTTC.

This chain joins TRBV6-6 and TRBJ1-4; TRBD1 aligns across 8 bases. Losses at the gene ends were 4 bases for V and 7 bases for J; bases not matched to a gene: 8. CDR3 length equals 15 residues. Germline V gene data show CDR1 as MNHNY and CDR2 as SVGAGI (reference sequence). CDR3 nucleotide sequence: TGTGCCAGCAGTTCCCCCAGGGGGCTGGGTGAAAAACTGTTTTTT. It encodes CASSSPRGLGEKLFF.

This chain links TRBV5-1 with TRBJ1-1; a weak D match, TRBD1 (5 bases). This CDR3 has 13 residues. V lost 1 base to trimming and J lost 10 bases, with 14 bases between them. Germline loops: CDR1 SGHRS, CDR2 YFSETQ. CDR3 DNA: TGCGCCAGCAGCTTGAATTTGGACAATAGAGCTTTCTTT. This encodes CASSLNLDNRAFF.

V is TRBV30 and J is TRBJ2-7; 7 nucleotides line up with TRBD2. Germline V gene lookup returns CDR1 GTSNPN and CDR2 SVGIG (reference sequence). Trimming cost V 2 bases and J 2 bases; bases outside gene matches: 3. The CDR3 runs 13 residues. The DNA of the CDR3 is TGTGCCTGGAGTCCCGGGGGGACCTACGAGCAGTACTTC. Encoded protein: CAWSPGGTYEQYF. The variable domain in full, completed from reference TRBV30 and TRBJ2-7, reads SQTIHQWPATLVQPVGSPLSLECTVEGTSNPNLYWYRQAAGRGLQLLFYSVGIGQISSEVPQNLSASRPQDRQFILSSKKLLLSDSGFYLCAWSPGGTYEQYFGPGTRLTVT.

This chain uses TRBV11-2 with TRBJ1-2; D is unclear. The CDR3 length is 14 residues. In germline, CDR1 is SGHAT, CDR2 FQNNGV. V was clipped by 2 bases and J by 5 bases, with 12 bases between them. The DNA for the CDR3 is TGTGCCAGCAGCTTATTGTTGGGAGGTTATGGCTACACCTTC. Translation gives CASSLLLGGYGYTF.

The rearrangement joins TRBV4-1 to TRBJ2-7; 8 nucleotides align to TRBD1. V was clipped by 6 bases and J by 6 bases; unmatched bases: 7. This CDR3 has 13 residues. The germline CDR1 and CDR2 sequences are MGHRA and YSYEKL. The CDR3 here is CASRRTGTAEQYF. CDR3 coding DNA: TGCGCCAGCAGAAGGACAGGGACGGCCGAGCAGTACTTC.

This clone was recorded a few times. CDR3 nucleotide sequence: TGTGCCAGCAGTCCCCACAGGGCCGACTATGGCTACACCTTC. Translating gives CASSPHRADYGYTF. V gene TRBV25-1 combines with J gene TRBJ1-2, with D tentatively TRBD1 (6 bases). The germline V and J ends were trimmed by 5 bases and 3 bases, with 13 bases remaining between them. The germline CDR1 and CDR2 sequences are MGHDK and SYGVNS. The CDR3 runs 14 residues.